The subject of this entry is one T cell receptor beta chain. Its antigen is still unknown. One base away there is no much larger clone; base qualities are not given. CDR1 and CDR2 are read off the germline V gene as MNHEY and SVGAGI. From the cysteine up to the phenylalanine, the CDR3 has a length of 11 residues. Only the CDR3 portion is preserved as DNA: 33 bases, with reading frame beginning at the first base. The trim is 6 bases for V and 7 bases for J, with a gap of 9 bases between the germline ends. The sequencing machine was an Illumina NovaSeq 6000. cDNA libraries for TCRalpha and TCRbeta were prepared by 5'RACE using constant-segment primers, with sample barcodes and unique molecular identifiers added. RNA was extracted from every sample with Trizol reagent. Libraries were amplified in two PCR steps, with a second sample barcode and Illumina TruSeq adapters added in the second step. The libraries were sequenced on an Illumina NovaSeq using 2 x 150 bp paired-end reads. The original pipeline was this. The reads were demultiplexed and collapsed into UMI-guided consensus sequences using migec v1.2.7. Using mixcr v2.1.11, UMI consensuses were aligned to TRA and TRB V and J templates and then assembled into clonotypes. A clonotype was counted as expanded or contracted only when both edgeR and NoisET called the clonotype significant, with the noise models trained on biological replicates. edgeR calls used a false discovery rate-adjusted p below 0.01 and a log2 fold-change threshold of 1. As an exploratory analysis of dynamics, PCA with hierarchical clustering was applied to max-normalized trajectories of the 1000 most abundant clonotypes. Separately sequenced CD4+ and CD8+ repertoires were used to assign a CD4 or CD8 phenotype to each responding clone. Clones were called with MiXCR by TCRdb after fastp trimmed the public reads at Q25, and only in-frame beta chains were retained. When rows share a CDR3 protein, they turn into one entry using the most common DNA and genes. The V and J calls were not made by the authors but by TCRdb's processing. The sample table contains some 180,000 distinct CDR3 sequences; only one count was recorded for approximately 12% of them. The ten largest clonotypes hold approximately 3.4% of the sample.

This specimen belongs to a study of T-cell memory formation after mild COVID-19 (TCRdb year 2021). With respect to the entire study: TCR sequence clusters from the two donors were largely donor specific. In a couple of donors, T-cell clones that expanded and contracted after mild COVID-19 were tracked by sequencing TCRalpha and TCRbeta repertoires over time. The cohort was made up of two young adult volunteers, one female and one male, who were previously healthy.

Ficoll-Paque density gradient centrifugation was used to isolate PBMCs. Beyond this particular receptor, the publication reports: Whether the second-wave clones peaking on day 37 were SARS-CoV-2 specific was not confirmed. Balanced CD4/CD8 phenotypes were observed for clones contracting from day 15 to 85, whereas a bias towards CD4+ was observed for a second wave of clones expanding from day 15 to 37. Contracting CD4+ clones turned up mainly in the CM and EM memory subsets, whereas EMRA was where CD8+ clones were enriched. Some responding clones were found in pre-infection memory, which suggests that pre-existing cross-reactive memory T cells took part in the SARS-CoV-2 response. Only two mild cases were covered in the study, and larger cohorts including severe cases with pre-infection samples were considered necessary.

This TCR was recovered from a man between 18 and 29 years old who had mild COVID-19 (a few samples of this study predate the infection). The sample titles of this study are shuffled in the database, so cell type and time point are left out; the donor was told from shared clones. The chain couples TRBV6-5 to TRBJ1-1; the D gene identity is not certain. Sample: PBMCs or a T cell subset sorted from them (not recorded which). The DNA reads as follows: TGTGCCAGCAGCCGTAGCGGTGAAGCTTTCTTT. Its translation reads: CASSRSGEAFF.